The 31 T cell receptor beta chains below all came from one sample that was sequenced in a study of shared clonotypes between healthy human individuals (dated by TCRdb to 2020 to 2021). Library creation used the immunoSEQ multiplex PCR assay. Imported from immuneACCESS, the table was reduced by TCRdb to in-frame sequences with V and J called. These copies leave out some clones; in studies compared against another copy, an unresolved V gene accounts for under half, and the cause of the remainder is not known. This sample comprises about 600,000 clones, about 97% of them detected only once. The ten largest clones add up to 0.045% to 0.06% of the sample. The sequencing input was naive CD4+ T cells sorted from blood. This specimen's cell subset or site label, per the study, means: CD45RA+ positively selected. The receptor source for this set is a woman aged 25 to 39 in good health.

The rearrangement uses TRBV5-4 and TRBJ2-1; 9 bases agree with TRBD2. The CDR3 sequence is 16 residues long. The V and J ends lost 0 bases and 6 bases, in that order; junction bases with no gene match: 7. CDR1 and CDR2 (germline): SGHNT, YYREEE (reference sequence). The chain's CDR3 is CASSLASAGGGNEQFF. The CDR3 region has the DNA TGTGCCAGCAGCTTGGCCTCAGCGGGAGGCGGCAATGAGCAGTTCTTC.

The chain carries TRBV9 and TRBJ2-7; D call uncertain. The germline V gene encodes CDR1 SGDLS and CDR2 YYNGEE. The CDR3 spans 15 residues. Trimming cost V 1 base and J 0 bases, with 11 bases left between them. CDR3 in amino acids: CASSVTFPLSYEQYF. The CDR3 nucleotides read TGTGCCAGCAGCGTAACCTTTCCACTCTCCTACGAGCAGTACTTC.

The V gene is TRBV7-9, the J gene TRBJ2-3; D not certain. Trimming cost V 5 bases and J 7 bases, with 7 bases left between them. From germline, CDR1 is SEHNR and CDR2 FQNEAQ (reference sequence). This CDR3 spans 11 amino acids. DNA of the CDR3: TGTGCCAGCAGCCCACGGAATACGCAGTATTTT. Its translation: CASSPRNTQYF.

The chain links TRBV28 to TRBJ1-1, with a weak D call TRBD1 (6 bases). Per germline, CDR1 MDHEN and CDR2 SYDVKM. The V and J ends lost 2 bases and 2 bases respectively, with 15 bases between them. The CDR3 sequence is 16 residues long. In DNA, the CDR3 is TGTGCCAGCAGTTTAGGTGGGGGCCTTCGAAACACTGAAGCTTTCTTT. Translating gives CASSLGGGLRNTEAFF.

V is TRBV18 and J is TRBJ2-7; D may be TRBD1 or TRBD2 (5 bases each). The CDR3 totals 14 residues. The germline V gene encodes CDR1 KGHSH and CDR2 LQKENI. The V end was cut by 5 bases, the J end by 3 bases, with 14 bases between. The CDR3 coding sequence is TGTGCCAGCTCAACCGGGACCACGGACTACGAGCAGTACTTC. Translating it yields CASSTGTTDYEQYF.

This chain uses TRBV5-1 with TRBJ1-2, with D possibly matching TRBD1 (5 bases). The CDR3 is 14 residues long. The germline V gene has CDR1 SGHRS and CDR2 YFSETQ. Trimming pared 4 bases from V and 4 bases from J, leaving 14 bases between. The CDR3 is CASSPTGTPYGYTF. In nucleotides, the CDR3 is TGCGCCAGCAGCCCGACCGGGACTCCCTATGGCTACACCTTC. Filled out from reference TRBV5-1 and TRBJ1-2, the complete variable domain reads KAGVTQTPRYLIKTRGQQVTLSCSPISGHRSVSWYQQTPGQGLQFLFEYFSETQRNKGNFPGRFSGRQFSNSRSEMNVSTLELGDSALYLCASSPTGTPYGYTFGSGTRLTVV.

This chain connects TRBV7-2 to TRBJ2-5; possibly TRBD1 for D (6 bases). The CDR3 consists of 16 residues. The ends were cut back, 4 bases at V and 5 bases at J, with 20 bases in the middle. Germline V gene lookup returns CDR1 SGHTA and CDR2 FQGNSA. CDR3 DNA: TGTGCCAGCAGCTATCGAGGGGGTGGTATAGTGGAGACCCAGTACTTC. It specifies CASSYRGGGIVETQYF.

The chain carries TRBV28 and TRBJ1-4; 8 bases map to TRBD1. The CDR3 sequence is 12 residues long. J was trimmed by 7 bases and V by 8 bases; bases with no gene match: 3. Germline assignment: CDR1 MDHEN and CDR2 SYDVKM. The CDR3 reads CASHGQGEKLFF. In nucleotides, the CDR3 is TGTGCCAGCCATGGACAGGGTGAAAAACTGTTTTTT. Together with reference TRBV28 and TRBJ1-4, the CDR3 gives the full variable domain: DVKVTQSSRYLVKRTGEKVFLECVQDMDHENMFWYRQDPGLGLRLIYFSYDVKMKEKGDIPEGYSVSREKKERFSLILESASTNQTSMYLCASHGQGEKLFFGSGTQLSVL.

With respect to this clone: Different DNA sequences within this sample yield the same CDR3. This rearrangement joins TRBV7-6 to TRBJ2-2; D gene unclear. CDR3 length: 12 residues. CDR1 and CDR2 (germline): SGHVS, FNYEAQ. V gave up 0 bases and J gave up 11 bases, with 7 bases separating them. CDR3 in amino acids: CASSLAPGELFF. The CDR3 DNA reads TGTGCCAGCAGCTTAGCTCCTGGAGAGCTGTTTTTT. The whole variable domain, filled in from reference TRBV7-6 and TRBJ2-2, reads GAGVSQSPRYKVTKRGQDVALRCDPISGHVSLYWYRQALGQGPEFLTYFNYEAQQDKSGLPNDRFSAERPEGSISTLTIQRTEQRDSAMYRCASSLAPGELFFGEGSRLTVL.

This clone has only one observation. The chain recombines TRBV6-1 with TRBJ1-1; 7 bases map to TRBD1. The CDR3 is 13 residues long. V gave up 2 bases and J gave up 10 bases; unmatched junction bases: 7. Germline assignment: CDR1 MNHNS and CDR2 SASEGT. DNA of the CDR3: TGTGCCAGCAGTGAACAGGGGGGTTTGGCAGCTTTCTTT. Protein sequence: CASSEQGGLAAFF.

The chain has TRBV29-1 and TRBJ2-1; D call uncertain. The germline V gene encodes CDR1 SQVTM and CDR2 ANQGSEA. V was shortened by 4 bases and J by 8 bases, with 12 bases between the two germline ends. The CDR3 spans 12 residues. CDR3 nucleotides: TGCAGCGTTGGGGCGGCCAATCATGAGCAGTTCTTC. Amino acid sequence: CSVGAANHEQFF.

V usage is TRBV28 and J usage is TRBJ1-1, with D possibly TRBD1 on 5 matching bases. CDR1 is MDHEN, CDR2 SYDVKM, per germline. This CDR3 has 15 amino acids. Deletions cut 5 bases from V and 3 bases from J, with 16 bases between. The CDR3 loop is CASSLPISGHTEAFF. DNA of the CDR3: TGTGCCAGCAGTCTACCCATTTCGGGGCACACTGAAGCTTTCTTT.

The sample holds one count of this clone. The genes are TRBV6-1 and TRBJ2-5; 9 bases line up with TRBD2. The CDR3 runs 14 residues. Germline values: CDR1 MNHNS, CDR2 SASEGT. The J segment lost 5 bases and the V segment lost 6 bases, leaving 7 bases of the junction unmatched. CDR3 nucleotide sequence: TGTGCCAGCAGGGGTAGCGGGAGAGGGGAGACCCAGTACTTC. It encodes CASRGSGRGETQYF.

The chain links TRBV9 to TRBJ1-2; 7 nucleotides align to TRBD1. The V gene's germline CDR1 is SGDLS and CDR2 YYNGEE. V lost 0 bases and J lost 7; bases outside the gene matches: 0. CDR3 length: 12 amino acids. CDR3 in DNA: TGTGCCAGCAGCGTAGGACAGGGTGGCTACACCTTC. Its translation is CASSVGQGGYTF.

The chain uses TRBV6-5 and TRBJ1-3; TRBD1 might be the D (5 bases). This CDR3 comprises 15 residues. In germline, CDR1 is MNHEY, CDR2 SVGAGI. V lost 6 bases, J lost 0 bases, and 12 bases lay in between. CDR3 loop: CASRTDRSSGNTIYF. As DNA, the CDR3 is TGTGCCAGCAGGACAGACAGAAGCTCTGGAAACACCATATATTTT.

The chain recombines TRBV28 with TRBJ2-1; 13 bases are shared with TRBD2. Germline CDR1 and CDR2: MDHEN and SYDVKM. Trimming cost V 1 base and J 5 bases; bases outside gene matches: 2. This CDR3 has 16 amino acids. CDR3 nucleotides: TGTGCCAGCAGTTTATCCGGACTAGCGGGAGACAATGAGCAGTTCTTC. Translation gives CASSLSGLAGDNEQFF.

The rearrangement links TRBV5-6 to TRBJ1-1; D unresolved. The germline CDR1 and CDR2 sequences are SGHDT and YYEEEE. The CDR3 is 15 amino acids. Trimming shortened V by 2 bases and J by 0 bases, and 11 bases separated the two germline ends. The DNA for the CDR3 is TGTGCCAGCAGCTTATACGGGTCCTTGAACACTGAAGCTTTCTTT. It yields the protein CASSLYGSLNTEAFF.

J is TRBJ2-1 and V is TRBV9; D might be TRBD2 (6 bases). The CDR3 totals 15 residues. V was trimmed by 1 base and J by 9 bases, leaving 17 bases between them. CDR1 and CDR2 (germline): SGDLS, YYNGEE. The CDR3 DNA reads TGTGCCAGCAGCGTACGGGACTTCCCACCATCTGAGCAGTTCTTC. This codes for CASSVRDFPPSEQFF. The full variable domain, rest sourced from reference TRBV9 and TRBJ2-1, is DSGVTQTPKHLITATGQRVTLRCSPRSGDLSVYWYQQSLDQGLQFLIQYYNGEERAKGNILERFSAQQFPDLHSELNLSSLELGDSALYFCASSVRDFPPSEQFFGPGTRLTVL.

This CDR3 is CASSSVLAGPSSYNEQFF. Written as DNA, the CDR3 is TGTGCCAGCAGCTCCGTTCTAGCGGGGCCGAGCTCCTACAATGAGCAGTTCTTC. The V gene is TRBV11-3, the J gene TRBJ2-1; 9 bases are shared with TRBD2. The CDR3 totals 18 residues. V shed 4 bases and J 0 bases; nucleotides not matched to a gene: 10. Germline assignment: CDR1 SGHNT and CDR2 YENEEA.

This clone was observed once. The chain links TRBV28 to TRBJ1-2; D not certain. CDR1 MDHEN and CDR2 SYDVKM come from the germline V gene. This CDR3 contains 14 residues. Trimming left V 4 bases short and J 8 bases short, with 17 bases between. In nucleotides, the CDR3 is TGTGCCAGCAGTTCAATCTCCACGATAAGCGGCTACACCTTC. Amino acid sequence: CASSSISTISGYTF.

This chain uses TRBV6-6 with TRBJ2-7; weak D call: TRBD2 (5 bases). Trimming cost V 0 bases and J 1 base, with 7 bases left between them. The CDR3 is 14 residues long. Germline V CDR1 and CDR2: MNHNY, SVGAGI (reference sequence). CDR3 residues: CASSYSRGSYEQYF. DNA for the CDR3: TGTGCCAGCAGTTACTCGAGAGGGTCCTACGAGCAGTACTTC.

CDR3 residues: CASSQRLVADYGYTF. In DNA, the CDR3 is TGTGCCAGCAGCCAAAGGCTGGTAGCTGACTATGGCTACACCTTC. This chain joins TRBV14 and TRBJ1-2; D not certain. V gave up 2 bases and J gave up 3 bases, with 13 bases separating them. There are 15 residues in the CDR3. The germline gives CDR1 SGHDN, CDR2 FVKESK. Full variable domain (outside the CDR3, taken from reference TRBV14 and TRBJ1-2): EAGVTQFPSHSVIEKGQTVTLRCDPISGHDNLYWYRRVMGKEIKFLLHFVKESKQDESGMPNNRFLAERTGGTYSTLKVQPAELEDSGVYFCASSQRLVADYGYTFGSGTRLTVV.

The genes are TRBV25-1 and TRBJ2-7; 7 bases align to TRBD1. The CDR3 has 13 residues. The germline CDR1 and CDR2 sequences are MGHDK and SYGVNS. The ends lost 6 bases at V and 2 bases at J; junction bases unmatched: 4. The CDR3: CASSRDSPYEQYF. CDR3 sequence (DNA): TGTGCCAGCAGCCGGGACAGCCCCTACGAGCAGTACTTC.

This clone came up once. The gene calls are TRBV11-3 and TRBJ2-3, with 12 bases identical to TRBD1. Trimming took 4 bases from V and 3 from J; bases not matched to a gene: 8. Germline V gives CDR1 SGHNT, CDR2 YENEEA. The CDR3 extends over 17 amino acids. The CDR3 region is CASSSGTGGFRTDTQYF. The CDR3 DNA reads as TGTGCCAGCAGCTCCGGGACAGGGGGCTTTCGAACAGATACGCAGTATTTT.

This clone was detected once. The gene calls are TRBV30 and TRBJ2-1, with 11 bases identical to TRBD2. The CDR3 length is 16 residues. Germline trimming cut 3 bases from V and 6 bases from J; bases unmatched to any gene: 10. The V gene's germline CDR1 is GTSNPN and CDR2 SVGIG (reference sequence). CDR3 protein: CAWRELTSGISNEQFF. DNA of the CDR3: TGTGCCTGGAGGGAACTGACTAGCGGGATCTCCAATGAGCAGTTCTTC.

The chain uses TRBV18 and TRBJ2-5; TRBD1 aligns across 12 bases. The CDR3 has 16 residues. Germline CDR1 is KGHSH and CDR2 is LQKENI. Trimming took 6 bases from V and 5 from J; bases not matched to a gene: 10. The CDR3 loop is CASSTITGTGGETQYF. The CDR3 DNA sequence: TGTGCCAGCTCCACGATTACCGGGACAGGGGGCGAGACCCAGTACTTC.

The chain links TRBV7-8 to TRBJ2-7; perhaps D is TRBD1 or TRBD2 (5 bases each). Trimming took off 6 bases at V and 2 bases at J, with 23 bases between the two ends. The CDR3 is made up of 17 amino acids. The germline gives CDR1 SGHVS, CDR2 FQNEAQ. The CDR3, as DNA: TGTGCCAGCAGGATCTCCCCCCTACCGCTGGGGGCCTACGAGCAGTACTTC. It yields the protein CASRISPLPLGAYEQYF. Full variable domain (rest looked up from reference TRBV7-8 and TRBJ2-7): GAGVSQSPRYKVAKRGQDVALRCDPISGHVSLFWYQQALGQGPEFLTYFQNEAQLDKSGLPSDRFFAERPEGSVSTLKIQRTQQEDSAVYLCASRISPLPLGAYEQYFGPGTRLTVT.

The chain recombines TRBV5-1 with TRBJ2-7, with D unclear. V was cut by 0 bases and J by 6 bases, with 10 bases left in between. Germline V CDR1 and CDR2: SGHRS, YFSETQ. The CDR3 covers 13 residues. Written as DNA, the CDR3 is TGCGCCAGCAGCTTGGAGTCTCGGGCCGAGCAGTACTTC. This translates into CASSLESRAEQYF.

CDR3 amino acids: CASSEPHPGSPLHF. The CDR3 DNA follows: TGTGCCAGCAGTGAACCACATCCTGGTTCACCCCTCCACTTT. The J gene is TRBJ1-6, the V gene TRBV25-1; D gene unclear. This CDR3 has 14 residues. CDR1 and CDR2 from the germline V gene are MGHDK and SYGVNS. Trimming stripped 2 bases from V and 9 bases from J, with 11 bases between.

This chain connects TRBV30 to TRBJ2-1; D call uncertain. Trimming removed 4 bases at V and 9 bases at J, with 16 bases between. Germline CDR1 is GTSNPN and CDR2 is SVGIG (reference sequence). This CDR3 spans 13 amino acids. The CDR3 spells CAWKLEITSEQFF. Written as DNA, the CDR3 is TGTGCCTGGAAGTTGGAAATAACGAGTGAGCAGTTCTTC.

This chain uses TRBV19 with TRBJ1-5; D is unresolved. The CDR3 sequence is 20 residues long. Germline CDR1 and CDR2: LNHDA and SQIVND (reference sequence). Trimming took off 2 bases at V and 3 bases at J, with 26 bases between the two ends. The CDR3 sequence is CASSISPPRVMYGLNQPQHF. For the CDR3, the DNA is TGTGCCAGTAGTATATCCCCCCCCCGTGTAATGTACGGACTCAATCAGCCCCAGCATTTT.